The present T cell receptor beta chain was sequenced within a study of OX40 agonist ivuxolimab in advanced cancers. About the research overall: Treatment of patients was with ivuxolimab, an agonistic anti-OX40 (CD134) antibody.

Here immunoSEQ multiplex PCR was the method, and the copy in TCRdb shows in-frame clones only, minus some. The sample comprises about 77,000 clones, more than 75% of which are singletons, and roughly 6.3% rests with the top ten. The material sequenced was CD4+ or CD8+ T cells sorted from blood, taken in a trial of the OX40 agonist ivuxolimab. The origin of this receptor is an adult with an advanced solid tumor such as melanoma, head and neck, liver or kidney cancer.

The CDR3: CASSQSRLASEQFF. In DNA, the CDR3 is TGTGCCAGCAGCCAATCAAGACTAGCTAGTGAGCAGTTCTTC. V is TRBV14 and J is TRBJ2-1; TRBD2 matches 7 bases. The CDR3 consists of 14 residues. V was clipped by 2 bases and J by 9 bases; unmatched bases: 7. Germline V gene data show CDR1 as SGHDN and CDR2 as FVKESK.